These T cell receptor beta chains were read from a single sample in a study of technical replicates of blood from a few donors. Only in-frame clones appear in the TCRdb table, and some are missing; sequencing was by immunoSEQ multiplex PCR. The table shows roughly 50,000 clones, with about 95% occurring only once. The sequenced sample consisted of PBMCs. These receptor sequences come from a human donor in good health. Some clones in this sample may be carry-over from other donors' samples. The CDR3 runs from the conserved cysteine through the conserved F or W. Each record gives: CDR3 protein, CDR3 DNA, J gene, D gene, clone size, V gene, CDR3 length. D genes are given only for firm matches. Size is omitted from some rows. Given values are once, few, many or a class for expanded clones.

CDR3 protein: CASSFRQGRYEQYF
CDR3 DNA: TGTGCCAGCAGCTTCCGACAGGGAAGGTACGAGCAGTACTTC
J gene: TRBJ2-7
D gene: TRBD1
clone size: -
V gene: TRBV5-8
CDR3 length: 14

CDR3 protein: CASSSRTECGYTF
CDR3 DNA: TGTGCCAGCAGCTCCCGGACAGAATGTGGCTACACCTTC
J gene: TRBJ1-2
D gene: -
clone size: -
V gene: TRBV11-3
CDR3 length: 13

CDR3 protein: CASSRGLAGGRQYNEQFF
CDR3 DNA: TGCGCCAGCAGCCGAGGACTAGCGGGGGGGCGGCAATACAATGAGCAGTTCTTC
J gene: TRBJ2-1
D gene: TRBD2
clone size: -
V gene: TRBV4-1
CDR3 length: 18

CDR3 protein: CASSSPGLAGYEQYF
CDR3 DNA: TGTGCCAGCAGCTCACCGGGACTAGCAGGCTACGAGCAGTACTTC
J gene: TRBJ2-7
D gene: TRBD2
clone size: -
V gene: TRBV7-2
CDR3 length: 15

CDR3 protein: CACAGRVGSYEQYF
CDR3 DNA: TGCGCCTGCGCCGGGAGGGTAGGCTCCTACGAGCAGTACTTC
J gene: TRBJ2-7
D gene: TRBD2
clone size: -
V gene: TRBV5-1
CDR3 length: 14

CDR3 protein: CASSLGYGTDTQYF
CDR3 DNA: TGTGCCAGCAGCTTAGGTTATGGCACAGATACGCAGTATTTT
J gene: TRBJ2-3
D gene: -
clone size: -
V gene: TRBV7-2
CDR3 length: 14

CDR3 protein: CASWAQTEAFF
CDR3 DNA: TGTGCCAGCTGGGCCCAGACTGAAGCTTTCTTT
J gene: TRBJ1-1
D gene: -
clone size: -
V gene: TRBV18
CDR3 length: 11

CDR3 protein: CASSSGTAQGYTF
CDR3 DNA: TGTGCCAGCAGCTCAGGCACAGCTCAAGGCTACACCTTC
J gene: TRBJ1-2
D gene: -
clone size: -
V gene: TRBV7-2
CDR3 length: 13

CDR3 protein: CAWRQGANGYTF
CDR3 DNA: TGTGCCTGGAGGCAGGGGGCAAATGGCTACACCTTC
J gene: TRBJ1-2
D gene: TRBD1
clone size: -
V gene: TRBV30
CDR3 length: 12

CDR3 protein: CASSRLSGINQPQHF
CDR3 DNA: TGTGCCAGCAGCCGCCTATCGGGGATCAATCAGCCCCAGCATTTT
J gene: TRBJ1-5
D gene: -
clone size: -
V gene: TRBV5-6
CDR3 length: 15

CDR3 protein: CASKLGQGAGEQYF
CDR3 DNA: TGTGCCAGCAAACTAGGGCAGGGGGCGGGCGAGCAGTACTTC
J gene: TRBJ2-7
D gene: TRBD1
clone size: -
V gene: TRBV6-1
CDR3 length: 14

CDR3 protein: CASSRYAPEETQYF
CDR3 DNA: TGTGCCAGCAGCCGGTACGCTCCCGAAGAGACCCAGTACTTC
J gene: TRBJ2-5
D gene: -
clone size: once
V gene: TRBV5-4
CDR3 length: 14

CDR3 protein: CASSFSRTNEQFF
CDR3 DNA: TGTGCCAGCAGCTTCTCGCGAACCAATGAGCAGTTCTTC
J gene: TRBJ2-1
D gene: -
clone size: -
V gene: TRBV11-2
CDR3 length: 13

CDR3 protein: CASSLGRGTGQREQYF
CDR3 DNA: TGTGCCAGCAGCTTAGGAAGGGGGACAGGGCAGAGGGAGCAGTACTTC
J gene: TRBJ2-7
D gene: TRBD1
clone size: -
V gene: TRBV11-2
CDR3 length: 16

CDR3 protein: CASSFRVQGQVYSPLHF
CDR3 DNA: TGTGCCAGCAGCTTCCGGGTACAGGGACAGGTCTATTCACCCCTCCACTTT
J gene: TRBJ1-6
D gene: TRBD1
clone size: -
V gene: TRBV5-4
CDR3 length: 17

CDR3 protein: CATSRTRGLYFPEAFF
CDR3 DNA: TGTGCCACCAGCAGAACCCGAGGGTTATACTTTCCTGAAGCTTTCTTT
J gene: TRBJ1-1
D gene: -
clone size: -
V gene: TRBV15
CDR3 length: 16

CDR3 protein: CASSLTNRGTEAFF
CDR3 DNA: TGTGCCAGCAGCCTCACGAACCGAGGCACTGAAGCTTTCTTT
J gene: TRBJ1-1
D gene: -
clone size: -
V gene: TRBV5-4
CDR3 length: 14

CDR3 protein: CAISRTENTEAFF
CDR3 DNA: TGTGCCATCAGCAGAACAGAGAACACTGAAGCTTTCTTT
J gene: TRBJ1-1
D gene: -
clone size: once
V gene: TRBV10-3
CDR3 length: 13

CDR3 protein: CASSFGLAGPSGELFF
CDR3 DNA: TGTGCCAGCAGCTTCGGATTAGCGGGGCCGAGTGGGGAGCTGTTTTTT
J gene: TRBJ2-2
D gene: TRBD2
clone size: -
V gene: TRBV7-6
CDR3 length: 16

CDR3 protein: CASSPQPGASGNTGELFF
CDR3 DNA: TGCGCCAGCAGCCCACAACCCGGGGCTAGCGGAAACACCGGGGAGCTGTTTTTT
J gene: TRBJ2-2
D gene: TRBD2
clone size: -
V gene: TRBV5-1
CDR3 length: 18

CDR3 protein: CATSRDEEGMKTQYF
CDR3 DNA: TGTGCCACCAGCAGAGATGAGGAGGGCATGAAGACCCAGTACTTC
J gene: TRBJ2-5
D gene: -
clone size: once
V gene: TRBV15
CDR3 length: 15

CDR3 protein: CASSLGGTSGGLWEEQFF
CDR3 DNA: TGCGCCAGCAGCTTGGGTGGGACTAGCGGGGGCCTTTGGGAGGAGCAGTTCTTC
J gene: TRBJ2-1
D gene: TRBD2
clone size: -
V gene: TRBV5-1
CDR3 length: 18

CDR3 protein: CASSVGTSESTDTQYF
CDR3 DNA: TGTGCCAGCAGCGTCGGGACTAGCGAGAGCACAGATACGCAGTATTTT
J gene: TRBJ2-3
D gene: TRBD2
clone size: once
V gene: TRBV9
CDR3 length: 16

CDR3 protein: CASSPGGTVNQPQHF
CDR3 DNA: TGTGCCAGCAGCCCCGGCGGGACAGTTAATCAGCCCCAGCATTTT
J gene: TRBJ1-5
D gene: TRBD1
clone size: -
V gene: TRBV9
CDR3 length: 15

CDR3 protein: CASSDNAVSEQFF
CDR3 DNA: TGTGCCAGCAGTGACAACGCAGTAAGTGAGCAGTTCTTC
J gene: TRBJ2-1
D gene: -
clone size: -
V gene: TRBV6-5
CDR3 length: 13

CDR3 protein: CAWSSGGPEAFF
CDR3 DNA: TGTGCCTGGAGTTCAGGGGGGCCTGAAGCTTTCTTT
J gene: TRBJ1-1
D gene: TRBD1
clone size: -
V gene: TRBV30
CDR3 length: 12

CDR3 protein: CASRTSYASTGELFF
CDR3 DNA: TGTGCCAGCAGAACCAGTTACGCTTCCACCGGGGAGCTGTTTTTT
J gene: TRBJ2-2
D gene: -
clone size: -
V gene: TRBV7-2
CDR3 length: 15

CDR3 protein: CSVLAGTGTYEQYF
CDR3 DNA: TGCAGCGTACTCGCCGGGACAGGGACCTACGAGCAGTACTTC
J gene: TRBJ2-7
D gene: TRBD1
clone size: -
V gene: TRBV29-1
CDR3 length: 14

CDR3 protein: CACEQGTDTQYF
CDR3 DNA: TGTGCCTGCGAACAGGGGACAGATACGCAGTATTTT
J gene: TRBJ2-3
D gene: TRBD1
clone size: -
V gene: TRBV30
CDR3 length: 12

CDR3 protein: CASSLTGLHYEQYF
CDR3 DNA: TGTGCCAGCAGCCTAACGGGACTTCACTACGAGCAGTACTTC
J gene: TRBJ2-7
D gene: -
clone size: -
V gene: TRBV7-9
CDR3 length: 14

CDR3 protein: CASSPVAGTTSYEQYF
CDR3 DNA: TGTGCCAGCAGCCCAGTAGCGGGGACAACATCCTACGAGCAGTACTTC
J gene: TRBJ2-7
D gene: TRBD2
clone size: -
V gene: TRBV11-2
CDR3 length: 16

CDR3 protein: CASSLWDRSTDTQYF
CDR3 DNA: TGCGCCAGCAGCTTGTGGGACAGGTCGACAGATACGCAGTATTTT
J gene: TRBJ2-3
D gene: TRBD1
clone size: -
V gene: TRBV5-1
CDR3 length: 15

CDR3 protein: CAISVWDRGQPNTEAFF
CDR3 DNA: TGTGCCATCAGTGTTTGGGACAGGGGCCAACCGAACACTGAAGCTTTCTTT
J gene: TRBJ1-1
D gene: TRBD1
clone size: -
V gene: TRBV10-3
CDR3 length: 17

CDR3 protein: CASSGNSDYGYTF
CDR3 DNA: TGTGCCAGCAGCGGGAATTCGGACTATGGCTACACCTTC
J gene: TRBJ1-2
D gene: -
clone size: -
V gene: TRBV6-6
CDR3 length: 13

CDR3 protein: CATSRGADYYTF
CDR3 DNA: TGTGCCACCAGCAGAGGCGCGGACTATTACACCTTC
J gene: TRBJ1-2
D gene: -
clone size: -
V gene: TRBV15
CDR3 length: 12

CDR3 protein: CASSPRERGALETQYF
CDR3 DNA: TGTGCCAGCAGCCCCAGAGAGCGGGGGGCATTAGAGACCCAGTACTTC
J gene: TRBJ2-5
D gene: TRBD2
clone size: -
V gene: TRBV7-8
CDR3 length: 16

CDR3 protein: CASSSWRDGTQYF
CDR3 DNA: TGTGCCAGCAGTTCCTGGCGGGACGGGACCCAGTACTTC
J gene: TRBJ2-5
D gene: -
clone size: -
V gene: TRBV7-9
CDR3 length: 13

CDR3 protein: CASSFEGNGYTF
CDR3 DNA: TGTGCCAGCAGCTTTGAGGGTAATGGCTACACCTTC
J gene: TRBJ1-2
D gene: -
clone size: -
V gene: TRBV11-2
CDR3 length: 12

CDR3 protein: CASHPGGNQPQHF
CDR3 DNA: TGTGCCAGCCACCCCGGGGGGAATCAGCCCCAGCATTTT
J gene: TRBJ1-5
D gene: -
clone size: -
V gene: TRBV2
CDR3 length: 13

CDR3 protein: CASSRPGTGGRAGNTIYF
CDR3 DNA: TGCGCCAGCAGCCGACCCGGGACAGGGGGCAGGGCGGGAAACACCATATATTTT
J gene: TRBJ1-3
D gene: TRBD1
clone size: once
V gene: TRBV4-1
CDR3 length: 18

CDR3 protein: CASSPGGTTNEKLFF
CDR3 DNA: TGTGCCAGTAGCCCCGGGGGAACAACTAATGAAAAACTGTTTTTT
J gene: TRBJ1-4
D gene: -
clone size: once
V gene: TRBV19
CDR3 length: 15

CDR3 protein: CASSPEMTSFSSTQYF
CDR3 DNA: TGTGCCAGCTCACCGGAAATGACTAGTTTTTCATCGACCCAGTACTTC
J gene: TRBJ2-5
D gene: -
clone size: -
V gene: TRBV18
CDR3 length: 16

CDR3 protein: CAWDPGQGSGELFF
CDR3 DNA: TGTGCCTGGGATCCGGGACAGGGGTCCGGGGAGCTGTTTTTT
J gene: TRBJ2-2
D gene: TRBD1
clone size: -
V gene: TRBV30
CDR3 length: 14

CDR3 protein: CASSTQTGTNEQFF
CDR3 DNA: TGTGCCAGCAGCACACAGACAGGGACGAATGAGCAGTTCTTC
J gene: TRBJ2-1
D gene: TRBD1
clone size: once
V gene: TRBV7-3
CDR3 length: 14

CDR3 protein: CASSLSGTGSTDTQYF
CDR3 DNA: TGTGCCAGCAGTTTATCGGGGACAGGGAGCACAGATACGCAGTATTTT
J gene: TRBJ2-3
D gene: TRBD1
clone size: -
V gene: TRBV27
CDR3 length: 16